The clone carrying this TCR beta chain was observed a few times. Its antigen is currently unknown. The data stem from a study of Tregs in tolerant kidney transplant recipients. Clones were sequenced by immunoSEQ multiplex PCR, and TCRdb holds only the in-frame ones, with some missing. The sample lists tens of thousands of clones; 93% were seen once. Germline lookup yields CDR1 SGHRS and CDR2 YFSETQ. The length of the CDR3 is 14 residues. Trimming pared 1 base from V and 0 bases from J, leaving 5 bases between. Overall study findings and caveats: Tolerant patients' donor-specific Tregs expanded beyond overall Tregs, suggesting antigen-driven growth. Findings come from small patient numbers and require larger validation. Biological reproducibility was not directly addressed in this study. Tregs expanded with activated donor B cells seemed most donor-specific.

The nonmyeloablative bone marrow transplants came from related graft donors, with transient mixed chimerism. The specimen comprised CD4+ T cells from blood (PBMCs), sampled 12 months after the transplant. The source of this sequence is a human patient who received a combined kidney and bone marrow transplant. Among the T cells, some may be from the graft donor. This chain uses TRBV5-1 with TRBJ1-3; no reliable D call. The CDR3 coding sequence is TGCGCCAGCAGCTTGAGTAGCTCTGGAAACACCATATATTTT. This sequence encodes CASSLSSSGNTIYF.